Listed here are 17 T cell receptor beta chains from one sample, sequenced in a study of T cell changes during pregnancy in multiple sclerosis. The repertoire was sequenced with immunoSEQ multiplex PCR; TCRdb's copy has only in-frame clones and lacks some. The table includes more than 55,000 clones, about nine tenths detected once. This specimen consisted of peripheral blood, obtained in the first trimester of pregnancy. All receptors come from a female donor in good health, enrolled as a control in a pregnancy study.

In DNA, the CDR3 is TGTGCCAGCAGTGCACAGGGTTTGGAGACCCAGTACTTC. Its translation is CASSAQGLETQYF. The V and J genes are TRBV6-5 and TRBJ2-5; D possibly corresponds to TRBD1 (6 bases). CDR3 length: 13 residues. CDR1 is MNHEY, CDR2 SVGAGI, per germline. The V gene lost 5 bases and the J gene lost 5 bases, with 12 bases spanning the gap.

J is TRBJ1-1 and V is TRBV27; 10 bases agree with TRBD1. CDR1 is MNHEY and CDR2 is SMNVEV in the germline V gene (reference sequence). This CDR3 spans 16 amino acids. V was clipped by 6 bases and J by 5 bases; unmatched bases: 12. The CDR3 protein is CASRTGGLEASTEAFF. The CDR3 DNA follows: TGTGCCAGCAGGACAGGGGGCTTGGAGGCTTCTACTGAAGCTTTCTTT.

The gene calls are TRBV25-1 and TRBJ1-5; the D gene is possibly TRBD1 (5 bases). V was trimmed by 8 bases and J by 0 bases, leaving 8 bases between them. Germline V gene data show CDR1 as MGHDK and CDR2 as SYGVNS. This CDR3 has 13 amino acids. The CDR3 region is CASPDSSNQPQHF. Written as DNA, the CDR3 is TGTGCCAGCCCCGACAGTAGCAATCAGCCCCAGCATTTT.

This sequence joins TRBV5-6 and TRBJ2-5; D is perhaps TRBD1 (5 bases). Trimming cost V 4 bases and J 5 bases, with 15 bases left between them. This CDR3 contains 14 residues. Germline CDR1 reads SGHDT; CDR2 reads YYEEEE. CDR3 protein: CASSDKGLRETQYF. CDR3 nucleotide sequence: TGTGCCAGCAGCGACAAGGGGCTTCGGGAGACCCAGTACTTC.

V and J are TRBV6-5 and TRBJ2-7; D gene unclear. Germline V gene data show CDR1 as MNHEY and CDR2 as SVGAGI. The CDR3 loop spans 11 amino acids. The V end was cut by 5 bases, the J end by 3 bases, with 5 bases between. This CDR3 reads CASSINYEQYF. CDR3 nucleotide sequence: TGTGCCAGCAGTATAAACTACGAGCAGTACTTC.

The V gene is TRBV5-4, the J gene TRBJ2-1; D might be TRBD2 (6 bases). Trimming took 7 bases from V and 2 from J, leaving 13 bases between them. The germline V gene has CDR1 SGHNT and CDR2 YYREEE (reference sequence). This CDR3 comprises 14 residues. CDR3 bases: TGTGCCAGCTGGAGAGGCGGGACCTACAATGAGCAGTTCTTC. Residues: CASWRGGTYNEQFF.

This chain connects TRBV18 to TRBJ2-7, with unresolved D. V gave up 3 bases and J gave up 2 bases, with 14 bases separating them. The CDR3 has 15 residues. The germline V gene has CDR1 KGHSH and CDR2 LQKENI. DNA for the CDR3: TGTGCCAGCTCACCTACCGGCGGCACGGCCTACGAGCAGTACTTC. It codes for CASSPTGGTAYEQYF.

The chain joins TRBV2 to TRBJ2-6, with 7 bases identical to TRBD1. The CDR3 extends over 16 amino acids. Looked up from germline, CDR1 is SNHLY and CDR2 is FYNNEI. After removal of 6 bases from V and 2 bases from J, the junction contained 7 bases not matched to a gene. The CDR3 protein is CASRTGLGAGANVLTF. The CDR3 DNA sequence: TGTGCCAGCAGGACAGGGTTAGGGGCTGGGGCCAACGTCCTGACTTTC.

V gene TRBV7-9 combines with J gene TRBJ1-1; 7 nucleotides line up with TRBD1. The CDR3 loop spans 12 amino acids. The J segment lost 1 base and the V segment lost 8 bases, leaving 1 base of the junction unmatched. Germline CDR1 and CDR2: SEHNR and FQNEAQ (reference sequence). The chain's CDR3 is CASRTGNTEAFF. The CDR3 DNA sequence: TGTGCCAGCCGGACAGGGAACACTGAAGCTTTCTTT. Supplemented by reference TRBV7-9 and TRBJ1-1, the full variable domain reads DTGVSQNPRHKITKRGQNVTFRCDPISEHNRLYWYRQTLGQGPEFLTYFQNEAQLEKSRLLSDRFSAERPKGSFSTLEIQRTEQGDSAMYLCASRTGNTEAFFGQGTRLTVV.

The rearrangement links TRBV7-9 to TRBJ2-1; TRBD2 matches at 8 bases. The CDR3 contains 15 residues. V was pared by 1 base and J by 5 bases, with 4 bases of the junction left unmatched. Per germline, CDR1 SEHNR and CDR2 FQNEAQ (reference sequence). The CDR3 sequence: CASSLVLAVNNEQFF. CDR3 in DNA: TGTGCCAGCAGCTTAGTACTAGCGGTTAACAATGAGCAGTTCTTC.

For the CDR3, the DNA is TGTGCCACCAGGTATGGGCGGGAGACAGATACGCAGTATTTT. It specifies CATRYGRETDTQYF. The V call is TRBV15, the J call TRBJ2-3, with 7 bases lining up with TRBD2. Looked up from germline, CDR1 is LNHNV and CDR2 is YYDKDF (reference sequence). The length of the CDR3 is 14 residues. The trim removed 6 bases at V and 3 bases at J, leaving 6 bases unmatched.

In nucleotides, the CDR3 is TGTGCCAGCAGTTCCCTAGCGGGCAGGAACACCGGGGAGCTGTTTTTT. Protein product: CASSSLAGRNTGELFF. The chain is built from TRBV6-5 and TRBJ2-2, with TRBD2 matching 8 bases. CDR3 size: 16 residues. V shed 4 bases and J 1 base; nucleotides not matched to a gene: 5. Germline CDR1 reads MNHEY; CDR2 reads SVGAGI.

The genes are TRBV5-5 and TRBJ2-2; a possible D gene is TRBD2 (5 bases). The germline V gene encodes CDR1 SGHKS and CDR2 YYEKEE (reference sequence). The V end lost 1 base, the J end lost 5 bases, and 6 bases lay between the germline ends. This CDR3 has 13 residues. The CDR3 coding sequence is TGTGCCAGCAGCTTGCGGGAAACCGGGGAGCTGTTTTTT. This codes for CASSLRETGELFF.

This clone was recorded only once. This chain joins TRBV7-6 and TRBJ2-7; TRBD1 matches at 10 bases. This CDR3 comprises 15 residues. V was pared by 3 bases and J by 5 bases, with 7 bases of the junction left unmatched. Looked up from germline, CDR1 is SGHVS and CDR2 is FNYEAQ. This chain's CDR3 is CASSLRQGAFDEQYF. DNA for the CDR3: TGTGCCAGCAGCTTGAGACAGGGGGCTTTCGACGAGCAGTACTTC.

The chain has TRBV4-1 and TRBJ1-1; 7 bases match TRBD1. Germline-derived CDR1 and CDR2 are MGHRA and YSYEKL. The CDR3 covers 17 residues. The V segment lost 1 base and the J segment 0 bases; nucleotides outside the gene matches: 8. CDR3 in amino acids: CASSQATGIRLNTEAFF. The CDR3 DNA reads TGCGCCAGCAGCCAAGCGACAGGGATTCGACTGAACACTGAAGCTTTCTTT.

V and J are TRBV7-9 and TRBJ2-1; unclear D gene. Trimming shortened V by 4 bases and J by 4 bases, and 5 bases separated the two germline ends. The CDR3 is 12 amino acids. Germline-derived CDR1 and CDR2 are SEHNR and FQNEAQ (reference sequence). The CDR3 nucleotides read TGTGCCAGCAGCTCCACTTACAATGAGCAGTTCTTC. Translating it yields CASSSTYNEQFF.

In this sample, this clone turned up once. The chain is built from TRBV5-1 and TRBJ2-7; 7 bases are a match to TRBD2. Germline values: CDR1 SGHRS, CDR2 YFSETQ. Losses at the gene ends were 5 bases for V and 1 base for J; bases not matched to a gene: 6. The CDR3 has 14 amino acids. CDR3: CASRGVAGSYEQYF. Written as DNA, the CDR3 is TGCGCCAGCAGAGGGGTAGCGGGTTCCTACGAGCAGTACTTC.